A selection of T cell receptor beta chains follows, all from one sample in a study of siplizumab effects on memory and regulatory T cells. Produced via immunoSEQ multiplex PCR; TCRdb's table is partial and in-frame only. Counted here are some 100,000 clones, more than 95% occurring once; the ten biggest clones make up around 0.031%. Sequencing was carried out using naive CD4+ T cells sorted from blood. These receptors were taken from a human donor in good health. Each CDR3 is given with its conserved first and last residue. A D gene is named only where the DNA matches it firmly. Not all rows give a size; the values are once, few, many and, for expanded clones, a class.

j_gene,v_gene,d_gene,abundance,CDR3nt,CDR3aa
TRBJ2-3,TRBV12-5,TRBD1,-,TGTGCTAGTGGTTCGTTAGACAGGGGCACAGATACGCAGTATTTT,CASGSLDRGTDTQYF
TRBJ1-5,TRBV18,TRBD1,-,TGTGCCAGCTCACCCTCACCCGGGACAGGGATGCGGGATAGCAATCAGCCCCAGCATTTT,CASSPSPGTGMRDSNQPQHF
TRBJ2-7,TRBV5-6,TRBD2,-,TGTGCCAGCAGCCCCGGACCGGGAGGGGATCAGTACTTC,CASSPGPGGDQYF
TRBJ1-2,TRBV7-9,-,-,TGTGCCAGCAGCTTAGCTGCAGGCAACTATGGCTACACCTTC,CASSLAAGNYGYTF
TRBJ2-5,TRBV18,-,-,TGTGCCAGCTCACCCTGGACCGCGAGTGGCCAAGAGACCCAGTACTTC,CASSPWTASGQETQYF
TRBJ1-2,TRBV18,-,-,TGTGCCAGCTCACCACCGGGCAGGGATGGCTACACCTTC,CASSPPGRDGYTF
TRBJ2-3,TRBV18,TRBD2,-,TGTGCCAGCTCACTGCTAGCGGTCTACACAGATACGCAGTATTTT,CASSLLAVYTDTQYF
TRBJ2-3,TRBV9,TRBD1,-,TGTGCCAGCAGCACACACGACAGGGTCACAGATACGCAGTATTTT,CASSTHDRVTDTQYF
TRBJ2-1,TRBV5-1,TRBD2,-,TGCGCCAGCAGCTTGGCCGGGACTAGCGGGGGGGCCTACAATGAGCAGTTCTTC,CASSLAGTSGGAYNEQFF
TRBJ1-3,TRBV19,-,once,TGTGCCAGTAGTATCCGGGCGGGGCAGGTTGGAAACACCATATATTTT,CASSIRAGQVGNTIYF
TRBJ1-1,TRBV19,-,-,TGTGCCAGTAGTGCCCCACTGGTCAGGGGCCCGGGCACTGAAGCTTTCTTT,CASSAPLVRGPGTEAFF
TRBJ1-1,TRBV7-5,-,-,TGTGTCAGAAGCTTGACAGGGACCGCTCGAATGTACACTGAAGCTTTCTTT,CVRSLTGTARMYTEAFF
TRBJ2-1,TRBV19,TRBD1,-,TGTGCCAGTAGTATCCTTACCGGGACAGGGACCTACAATGAGCAGTTCTTC,CASSILTGTGTYNEQFF
TRBJ1-1,TRBV6-5,-,-,TGTGCCAGCAGCCGCACGGTACAGTCCACTGAAGCTTTCTTT,CASSRTVQSTEAFF
TRBJ2-7,TRBV11-3,-,-,TGTGCCAGCAGCTTAAGCGGCAGCTCCTACGAGCAGTACTTC,CASSLSGSSYEQYF
TRBJ2-5,TRBV27,TRBD1,-,TGTGCCAGCAGTTTATACAGGGGTGAGACCCAGTACTTC,CASSLYRGETQYF
TRBJ2-3,TRBV5-1,TRBD2,once,TGCGCCAGCAGCTGGGGGACTAGCGGGGCAGATACGCAGTATTTT,CASSWGTSGADTQYF
TRBJ2-3,TRBV7-9,-,-,TGTGCCAGCAGCCAACTTTCCGGGATTCCCTTCACAGATACGCAGTATTTT,CASSQLSGIPFTDTQYF
TRBJ2-7,TRBV4-1,TRBD1,-,TGCGCCAGCAGCCCAGGACAGGGCCACGAGCAGTACTTC,CASSPGQGHEQYF
TRBJ2-2,TRBV7-3,-,-,TGTGCCAGCAGCTTGGTGTCAGCACCGAACACCGGGGAGCTGTTTTTT,CASSLVSAPNTGELFF
TRBJ2-3,TRBV4-2,TRBD2,-,TGTGCCAGCAAGACTAGCGGGAACACAGATACGCAGTATTTT,CASKTSGNTDTQYF
TRBJ1-1,TRBV6-5,-,-,TGTGCCACCGGCAAGGGAGGCGCTGAAGCTTTCTTT,CATGKGGAEAFF
TRBJ2-3,TRBV6-6,TRBD2,once,TGTGCCAGCAGGTCGACTAGCGGGGGAAACACAGATACGCAGTATTTT,CASRSTSGGNTDTQYF
TRBJ1-5,TRBV30,-,-,TGTGCCTCCTCTGGTCGGGCCGAGGGGTATAGCAATCAGCCCCAGCATTTT,CASSGRAEGYSNQPQHF
TRBJ2-7,TRBV28,TRBD1,-,TGTGCCAGCATCAACGGGGGACAGGGTTCCTACGAGCAGTACTTC,CASINGGQGSYEQYF
TRBJ1-6,TRBV19,TRBD1,-,TGTGCCGGGCCCGGGACAGTCTTTTCCCCCCTCCACTTT,CAGPGTVFSPLHF
TRBJ2-3,TRBV29-1,-,-,TGCAGCGTGAGTGGCACCACAGATACGCAGTATTTT,CSVSGTTDTQYF
TRBJ1-1,TRBV7-8,-,-,TGTGCCAGCAGCTTACTGGGGCGGGGGGACACTGAAGCTTTCTTT,CASSLLGRGDTEAFF
TRBJ2-2,TRBV7-8,-,-,TGTGCCAGCAGCCCTACCGGGGAGCTGTTTTTT,CASSPTGELFF
TRBJ1-1,TRBV6-1,TRBD1,-,TGTGCCAGCAAGGTAGGACAGGTGAACACTGAAGCTTTCTTT,CASKVGQVNTEAFF
TRBJ2-3,TRBV5-4,-,-,TGTGCCAGCAGCTCGTTTGGGGGCACAGATACGCAGTATTTT,CASSSFGGTDTQYF
TRBJ1-4,TRBV7-9,-,-,TGTGCCAGCAGCGAACAGGGAACTAATGAAAAACTGTTTTTT,CASSEQGTNEKLFF
TRBJ2-5,TRBV5-1,TRBD2,-,TGCGCCAGCAGCTTGGACGTGGCGGGGGGGCGAACGGGTGAGACCCAGTACTTC,CASSLDVAGGRTGETQYF
TRBJ2-7,TRBV15,TRBD1,-,TGTGCCACCAGCAGAGGGGGACAGGAAAATTCCTACGAGCAGTACTTC,CATSRGGQENSYEQYF
TRBJ1-3,TRBV7-3,TRBD1,-,TGTGCCAGCAGCCCAGGGACAGGGCTTGGAAACACCATATATTTT,CASSPGTGLGNTIYF
TRBJ2-7,TRBV18,-,-,TGTGCCAGCTCACCACAGACGCGGCGAGAGCAGTACTTC,CASSPQTRREQYF
TRBJ2-2,TRBV7-7,-,-,TGTGCCAGCAGCTTAGTTCCGGGGGCGAGGACCGGGGAGCTGTTTTTT,CASSLVPGARTGELFF
TRBJ2-7,TRBV4-1,TRBD2,-,TGCGCCAGCAGCCAAGGCGGGGGGGCCTACGAGCAGTACTTC,CASSQGGGAYEQYF
TRBJ1-3,TRBV5-6,-,-,TGTGCCAGCAGCGTGGACAGCCTAAGGGGAAACACCATATATTTT,CASSVDSLRGNTIYF
TRBJ2-5,TRBV7-2,TRBD2,-,TGTGCCAGCAGCCTAGGACGGACTAGCGGGCAAGAGACCCAGTACTTC,CASSLGRTSGQETQYF
TRBJ1-5,TRBV7-6,TRBD1,-,TGTGCCAGCAGCTTAGCGGACAGGGCTGGTCAGCCCCAGCATTTT,CASSLADRAGQPQHF